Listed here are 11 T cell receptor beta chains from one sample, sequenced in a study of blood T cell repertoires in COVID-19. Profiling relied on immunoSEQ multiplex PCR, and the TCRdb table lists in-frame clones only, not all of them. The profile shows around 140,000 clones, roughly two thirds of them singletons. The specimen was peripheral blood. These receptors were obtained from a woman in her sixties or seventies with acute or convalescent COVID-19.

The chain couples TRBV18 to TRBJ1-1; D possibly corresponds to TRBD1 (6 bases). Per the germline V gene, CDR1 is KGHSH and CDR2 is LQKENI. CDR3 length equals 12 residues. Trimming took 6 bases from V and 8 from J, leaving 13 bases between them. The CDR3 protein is CASSPFTGEAFF. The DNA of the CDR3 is TGTGCCAGCTCCCCATTTACAGGGGAAGCTTTCTTT. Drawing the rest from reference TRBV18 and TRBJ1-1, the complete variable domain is NAGVMQNPRHLVRRRGQEARLRCSPMKGHSHVYWYRQLPEEGLKFMVYLQKENIIDESGMPKERFSAEFPKEGPSILRIQQVVRGDSAAYFCASSPFTGEAFFGQGTRLTVV.

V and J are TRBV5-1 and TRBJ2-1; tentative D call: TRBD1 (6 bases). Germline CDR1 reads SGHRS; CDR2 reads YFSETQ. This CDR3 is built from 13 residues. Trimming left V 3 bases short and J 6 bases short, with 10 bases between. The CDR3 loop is CASSWTVPNEQFF. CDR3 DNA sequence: TGCGCCAGCAGCTGGACAGTCCCCAATGAGCAGTTCTTC.

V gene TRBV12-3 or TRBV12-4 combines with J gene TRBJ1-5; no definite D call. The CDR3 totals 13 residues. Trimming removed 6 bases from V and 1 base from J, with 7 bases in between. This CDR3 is CASRRGSNQPQHF. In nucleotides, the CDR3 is TGTGCCAGCAGACGGGGAAGCAATCAGCCCCAGCATTTT.

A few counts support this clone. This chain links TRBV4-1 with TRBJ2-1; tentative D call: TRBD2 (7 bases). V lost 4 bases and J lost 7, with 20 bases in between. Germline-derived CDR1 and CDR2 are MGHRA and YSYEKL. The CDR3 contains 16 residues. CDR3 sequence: CASSPSGTRGSNEQFF. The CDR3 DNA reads TGCGCCAGCAGCCCCAGCGGGACAAGAGGATCTAATGAGCAGTTCTTC.

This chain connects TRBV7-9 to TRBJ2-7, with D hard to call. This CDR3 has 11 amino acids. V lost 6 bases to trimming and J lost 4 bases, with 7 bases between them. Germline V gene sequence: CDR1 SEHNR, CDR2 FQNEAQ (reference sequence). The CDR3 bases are TGTGCCAGCAGTCTATGGTACGAGCAGTACTTC. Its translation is CASSLWYEQYF.

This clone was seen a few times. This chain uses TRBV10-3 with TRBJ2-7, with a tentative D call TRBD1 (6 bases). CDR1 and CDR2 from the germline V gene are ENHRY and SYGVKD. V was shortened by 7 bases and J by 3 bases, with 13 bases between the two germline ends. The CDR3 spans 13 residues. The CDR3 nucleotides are TGTGCCATCAAGGGGGACGGGTTCTACGAGCAGTACTTC. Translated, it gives CAIKGDGFYEQYF.

The chain's CDR3 is CASSWRALAGGPNNEQFF. CDR3 sequence (DNA): TGTGCCAGCAGCTGGAGAGCCCTAGCGGGGGGGCCAAACAATGAGCAGTTCTTC. The chain combines TRBV7-2 with TRBJ2-1; 12 bases line up with TRBD2. The CDR3 length is 18 residues. Germline V gene data show CDR1 as SGHTA and CDR2 as FQGNSA. Trimming at V came to 4 bases and at J to 5 bases, leaving 12 bases not matched to a gene.

The CDR3 spells CASSEPGYEQFF. The DNA for the CDR3 is TGCGCCAGCAGTGAGCCAGGTTATGAGCAGTTCTTC. The chain links TRBV10-2 to TRBJ2-1, with unresolved D. Germline-derived CDR1 and CDR2 are WSHSY and SAAADI. The CDR3 loop spans 12 amino acids. Trimming stripped 2 bases from V and 8 bases from J, with 7 bases between.

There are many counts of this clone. The CDR3 spells CASRGGRNSNQPQHF. For the CDR3, the DNA is TGTGCCAGCAGGGGAGGACGGAATAGCAATCAGCCCCAGCATTTT. V and J are TRBV6-5 and TRBJ1-5, with D unclear. This CDR3 is built from 15 residues. Germline V gives CDR1 MNHEY, CDR2 SVGAGI. Deletions cut 6 bases from V and 0 bases from J, with 12 bases between.

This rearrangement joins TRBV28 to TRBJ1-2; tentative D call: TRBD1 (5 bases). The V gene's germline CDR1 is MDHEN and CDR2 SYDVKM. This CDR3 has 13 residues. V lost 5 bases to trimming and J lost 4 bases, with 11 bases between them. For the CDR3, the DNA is TGTGCCAGCAGTCCCCCGGGACTCTATGGCTACACCTTC. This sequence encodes CASSPPGLYGYTF.

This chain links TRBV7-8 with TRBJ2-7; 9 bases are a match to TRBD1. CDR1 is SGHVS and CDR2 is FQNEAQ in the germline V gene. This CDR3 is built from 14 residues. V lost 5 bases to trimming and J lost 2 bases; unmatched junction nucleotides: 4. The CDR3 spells CASSPTGGTYEQYF. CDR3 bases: TGTGCCAGCAGCCCTACAGGGGGCACCTACGAGCAGTACTTC.